This T cell receptor beta chain appears in the sequencing data of a study of cytomegalovirus exposure and HLA in healthy donors (TCRdb year 2017). For the wider study: An earlier analysis of roughly 630 of the donors reported about 290 Gb of sequence data and some 100 million unique TCR beta sequences from about 200 million T cells. The aim of the study was to test whether cataloging public T cell receptors could identify signatures of past pathogen exposure. Both class I and class II loci were covered by HLA typing, at four-digit resolution. Donor age, sex, ethnicity and CMV serostatus were compiled alongside the repertoire data. Typing coverage differed by locus: A, B, C, DRB1 and DQB1 were typed in about 629-640 donors, DQA1 in approximately 520, DPA1 in over 600, and DPB1 in just under 490. Across 300 to 500 genotyped donors of the cohort, an average of about 220,000 unique TCR beta nucleotide sequences per donor were sequenced, and about a sixth of those sequences were non-productive. To predict cytomegalovirus infection status, the study combined high-throughput TCR immunosequencing, statistical association of individual TCRs with disease status, and machine learning. Of the 300 to 500 genotyped donors, approximately 80% were placed in the genetic ancestry cluster associated with self-reported Caucasian donors. A later genetic analysis took genome-wide SNP genotypes for about three fifths of the roughly 700 donors and used that subset as a discovery cohort. In the later analysis, no new phenotypic data were used to find candidate immune exposures; instead, reliance was placed on TCR beta sequences and their occurrence across donors. Besides the first cohort of roughly 640 subjects, a separate validation cohort made up of roughly 120 different subjects was used. To decide whether each TCR beta V gene segment behaved as functional or pseudogenic, an earlier analysis of approximately 600 of the donors relied on high-throughput TCR beta sequencing. Several DR-DQ haplotypes were treated as single units for association and clustering because of strong linkage in the cohort. A later analysis re-analyzed previously published TCR beta repertoires from several hundred donors and added high-resolution HLA genotyping to study TCR occurrence patterns. Using immunosequencing, the study profiled T cell repertoires from 640 or so subjects and related those repertoires to cytomegalovirus serostatus. Every discovery cohort repertoire had been produced on one sequencing platform. Around 320 gigabases of sequencing data and around 87 million unique TCR sequences were included in an early release covering several hundred HLA-typed donors.

General conclusions and limits of the study: A further reported finding was that TCR beta sequences accurately predicted the HLA-A and HLA-B alleles for most subjects in the first cohort. The authors suggested that the approach could potentially be generalized to other disease states and immunological phenotypes. The sequencing pipeline was judged likely to have produced a cluster of highly shared sequence variants as a technical artifact. CMV serostatus was the only immune exposure information available for the cohort. An earlier analysis of some 590 of the donors showed that most TCR beta V segments appeared in productive rearrangements either about 90% or about 30% of the time, which broadly matched IMGT annotations. Cytomegalovirus status was reported to be diagnosed by the classifier with high specificity and sensitivity in both the original and validation cohorts. A later analysis found that HLA-associated TCR beta chains were more clonally expanded and had lower generation probabilities than equally common non-associated chains. A few of the identified cytomegalovirus-associated TCR beta chains were confirmed in vitro to be specific for cytomegalovirus antigens. According to a later analysis, TCR association rates differed among HLA loci, with DRB1 alleles showing the most associated TCRs and HLA-C alleles showing the fewest. According to a later genetic analysis, donors in an Asian-associated ancestry cluster had fewer N-insertions in productive TCRs than the approximately 700-donor mean. Because HLA typing was unavailable for some donors at each locus, only the typed subset was used in association tests. A total of roughly 160 TCR beta chains were listed by the study as associated with cytomegalovirus. Because counts were too low, seventeen rarely observed V segments, including chromosome 9 orphons, were left out of the earlier analysis of 587 of the donors. According to a later analysis, parvovirus B19, influenza, CMV and Epstein-Barr virus appeared linked to several top co-occurrence clusters. A later analysis found that most CMV-associated TCR beta chains appeared HLA-restricted, with HLA associations seemingly driven largely by CMV exposure. While some public TCRs were present in many individuals, most TCR sequences turned up only very rarely across donors. In this cohort, only TCR beta chains were sequenced, and detectable features were limited by the absence of alpha or paired-chain data. When HLA alleles, especially DR and DQ, strongly co-occurred, TCR associations were difficult to assign to individual alleles. Roughly uniform sequencing depth across donors was assumed in presence/absence analyses, although this assumption may not hold. V-gene and J-gene trimming of TCR beta chains was associated with a missense DCLRE1C variant in a later genetic analysis, and the association was replicated in an independent cohort. A later analysis associated roughly 17,000 TCR beta sequences with specific HLA alleles at a false discovery rate of 0.05. Correlated functional status among segregating V segments might reflect linkage disequilibrium, but an unknown experimental factor could not be ruled out.

In total, about 650 healthy bone marrow donors made up the cohort. At the time of sampling, all cohort members were nominally healthy, though unrecorded immune exposures were likely present. The donor was CMV seronegative and was included in the group of under 450 seronegative cohort members. Each donor provided a peripheral blood sample, and peripheral blood mononuclear cells were used for TCR beta sequencing. The Qiagen DNeasy Blood Extraction Kit was used to extract genomic DNA from the blood cell samples. Library method: the immunoSEQ multiplex PCR assay. For the multiplex PCR, a mixture combining 60 forward primers for TCR Vbeta segments and 13 reverse primers for TCR Jbeta segments was used. The CDR3 region of rearranged TCR beta genes was amplified from genomic DNA by a multiplex PCR assay. On the Illumina HiSeq System, the amplified TCR beta libraries were sequenced as 87-base-pair reads. On the authors' methods: In a later analysis, tens of millions of unique TCR beta chains were counted across the 690 or so repertoires, and roughly 9.9 million of these chains were shared by at least two donors. To remove PCR and sequencing errors, raw reads were error-corrected and collapsed into unique sequences using a nearest-neighbor algorithm that merged closely related sequences. Alignment of CDR3 sequences to IMGT reference sequences was used to assign V, D and J gene segments. For a sequence to be retained, a match of at least six nucleotides was required to both a V gene segment and a J gene segment. A rearrangement was called productive if the CDR3 had no stop codons and remained in frame with V and J, and every other rearrangement was called non-productive. CDR3 was defined according to IMGT convention as the region running from the second conserved V-encoded cysteine to the conserved J-encoded phenylalanine. The earlier analysis of roughly 590 of the donors excluded sequences that lacked an unambiguous match to a single V gene segment. An earlier analysis of fewer than 750 of the donors classified V segments as functional when productive rearrangements were above 56.7% and as segregating when the standard deviation between donors was above 5%. A statistical classification framework was built for diagnosing cytomegalovirus status from the catalog of TCR beta chain sequences. A later analysis assigned V and J genes by comparing TCR nucleotide sequences with IMGT/GENE-DB human TR gene sequences. In a later analysis, CDR3 sequences and most-parsimonious VDJ recombination scenarios were assigned using the TCRdist pipeline. In a later analysis, every TCR beta chain was defined by the combination of its CDR3 amino acid sequence and its V-gene family, and reads without a unique V-gene family were dropped. A later analysis removed over 500 highly shared, low-generation-probability nucleotide sequences to deal with suspected cross-contamination and a sequencing artifact. In a later analysis, a clonal expansion index was calculated for each public chain from normalized within-repertoire ranks of inferred template counts. Generation probabilities in a later analysis came from a VDJ recombination model fitted to out-of-frame rearrangements, and those results were checked against IGoR. In a later analysis, hypergeometric tests were used to score TCR-TCR, TCR-HLA and TCR-CMV co-occurrence, with a repertoire-size bias correction applied to TCR pairs. False discovery rates were estimated in a later analysis by permuting HLA or CMV assignments 20 times. In a later analysis, co-occurring TCRs were grouped with DBSCAN, and TCRdist sequence similarity was added when clustering was performed within HLA-allele-positive subsets. Repertoires with fewer than 30,000 or more than 120,000 public chains, plus five repertoires with anomalous nucleotide sharing, were excluded from co-occurrence clustering. The table comes from immuneACCESS by way of TCRdb, which keeps in-frame sequences with V and J called. Part of the clones is missing from these tables; in studies checked, under half for an unresolved V gene and the rest for unknown reasons. From that table come the V and J calls and clone size; the DNA was used to work out D and trimming. The sample table gives approximately 110,000 clones. The top ten hold 2.2% of the sample.

With respect to this clone: Its cognate antigen has yet to be identified.

The TCR originated in a man aged 35-49 years in good health and CMV-seronegative. Sample: PBMCs.

The CDR3 region has the sequence CASRRKKTGSLSYNSPLHF. The sequence in DNA is TGTGCCAGCAGACGCAAAAAAACAGGGTCGTTGTCCTATAATTCACCCCTCCACTTT. Here the chain combines TRBV5-6 and TRBJ1-6; the D region possibly corresponds to TRBD1 (6 bases align). The CDR3 runs 19 amino acids, cysteine and phenylalanine included. Just the 57-base CDR3 DNA is kept, in frame starting at base 1. The junction carries 22 bases between V and J, which are trimmed by 5 bases and 1 base respectively. Sequences SGHDT (CDR1) and YYEEEE (CDR2) are obtained from the germline V gene.